The entry below gives a single T cell receptor beta chain sequence along with its context. Its antigen is currently unknown. TCRdb keeps only in-frame clones here, not all; method: immunoSEQ multiplex PCR. This sample has under 150,000 clones, with approximately 90% found just once. This record belongs to a study of graft-versus-host responses after intestinal transplantation. Findings and caveats of the study: There were GvH clones found in recipient marrow, and some of them appeared first in ileum or blood.

Germline V gene data show CDR1 as KGHSH and CDR2 as LQKENI. CDR3 size: 15 residues. Trimming cost V 3 bases and J 5 bases, with 17 bases left between them. Sample: unstimulated CD4+ T cells sorted from spleen or lymph node cells, taken before intestinal transplant. The sequence was collected from a human donor who received an intestinal transplant. The gene calls are TRBV18 and TRBJ2-7; TRBD2 might be the D (8 bases). The DNA of the CDR3 is TGTGCCAGCTCACCTGGTCGGGAGGGGGCAGACGAGCAGTACTTC. This codes for CASSPGREGADEQYF.